This entry concerns a single T cell receptor beta chain. Antigen unknown. This specimen includes other DNA sequences encoding the same CDR3. This CDR3 is built from 15 residues. Per germline, CDR1 SGHRS and CDR2 YFSETQ. J was trimmed by 2 bases and V by 4 bases; bases with no gene match: 2. Researchers ran the PCR with 60 Vbeta and 13 Jbeta primers. Libraries were prepared by immunoSEQ multiplex PCR; TCRdb keeps only in-frame clonotypes and omits some of them. The sample holds 150,000 to 200,000 clones, about four fifths seen once. This entry belongs to a study of cytomegalovirus exposure and HLA in healthy donors. On the study more broadly: Samples from HLA-typed donors yielded approximately 80 million unique TCRs in an early data release. Overall study findings and caveats: Cytomegalovirus association was listed for 164 TCR beta chains. V- and J-gene trimming in TCR beta was tied to a missense DCLRE1C variant by an analysis performed later.

The sequence was collected from a woman aged 18-35 years in good health and CMV-seronegative. Sequencing was carried out using PBMCs. This rearrangement joins TRBV5-1 to TRBJ2-1; 11 nucleotides agree with TRBD2. This chain's CDR3 is CASSPGLAAYNEQFF. The CDR3 DNA is TGCGCCAGCAGCCCGGGACTAGCGGCCTACAATGAGCAGTTCTTC.